This entry is about one T cell receptor (beta chain). Only in-frame clones appear in the TCRdb table, and some are missing; sequencing was by immunoSEQ multiplex PCR. The top ten hold more than 9.5% of the sample, which has about 100,000 clones, approximately 89% seen once. This specimen comes from a study of blood T cell repertoires in COVID-19. The CDR3 is 16 amino acids. V was trimmed by 4 bases and J by 2 bases, leaving 14 bases between them. CDR1 and CDR2 from the germline V gene are SGHVS and FQNEAQ. This chain uses TRBV7-8 with TRBJ1-4, with D tentatively TRBD1 (5 bases). This clonotype was obtained from an elderly man with acute or convalescent COVID-19. What was sequenced was peripheral blood. CDR3 nucleotides: TGTGCCAGCAGCTGGACCGGGGGTTCGACTAATGAAAAACTGTTTTTT. Translation: CASSWTGGSTNEKLFF.